These T cell receptor beta chains were read from a single sample in a study of neoadjuvant anti-PD-1 for oral cavity cancer. Sequenced by immunoSEQ multiplex PCR; TCRdb stores in-frame clones only, minus some. In the table there are under 15,000 clones, around 69% of which are singletons. This specimen was PBMCs, taken before nivolumab (anti-PD-1) treatment. Receptors were obtained from a person aged 40-85 years with oral cavity squamous cell carcinoma. CDR3s include the opening cysteine and the closing phenylalanine or tryptophan. A D gene is named only where the DNA matches it firmly. The size entry is marked missing in some rows and otherwise reads once, few, many or a size class.

abundance: few; j_gene: TRBJ2-1; d_gene: -; v_gene: TRBV6-4; CDR3aa: CASSYDLQSSYNEQFF; CDR3nt: TGTGCCAGCAGCTACGATCTTCAGAGCTCCTACAATGAGCAGTTCTTC
abundance: -; j_gene: TRBJ1-1; d_gene: TRBD1; v_gene: TRBV11-1; CDR3aa: CASSRGQGRTEAFF; CDR3nt: TGTGCCAGCAGCCGGGGACAGGGAAGGACTGAAGCTTTCTTT
abundance: -; j_gene: TRBJ1-2; d_gene: -; v_gene: TRBV10-2; CDR3aa: CASTPGPGTYTF; CDR3nt: TGCGCCAGCACCCCGGGACCCGGGACCTACACCTTC
abundance: -; j_gene: TRBJ1-1; d_gene: -; v_gene: TRBV13; CDR3aa: CASSLSWGRNTEAFF; CDR3nt: TGTGCCAGCAGTCTATCCTGGGGGAGGAACACTGAAGCTTTCTTT
abundance: once; j_gene: TRBJ1-2; d_gene: -; v_gene: TRBV7-2; CDR3aa: CASSSGRINYGYTF; CDR3nt: TGTGCCAGCAGCTCAGGGCGGATTAACTATGGCTACACCTTC
abundance: -; j_gene: TRBJ1-4; d_gene: TRBD1; v_gene: TRBV19; CDR3aa: CASSKGQGFSNEKLFF; CDR3nt: TGTGCCAGTAGTAAGGGACAGGGCTTCTCCAACGAAAAACTGTTTTTT
abundance: -; j_gene: TRBJ2-2; d_gene: -; v_gene: TRBV12-5; CDR3aa: CASGSGDGTNTGELFF; CDR3nt: TGTGCTAGTGGTTCGGGGGACGGAACGAACACCGGGGAGCTGTTTTTT
abundance: -; j_gene: TRBJ1-4; d_gene: TRBD1; v_gene: TRBV5-1; CDR3aa: CASSRDRATTNEKLFF; CDR3nt: TGCGCCAGCAGCCGGGACAGGGCTACAACTAATGAAAAACTGTTTTTT
abundance: -; j_gene: TRBJ2-5; d_gene: TRBD2; v_gene: TRBV2; CDR3aa: CASSATSGGPSYF; CDR3nt: TGTGCCAGCAGTGCGACTAGCGGGGGGCCCTCCTACTTC
abundance: -; j_gene: TRBJ2-7; d_gene: TRBD1; v_gene: TRBV28; CDR3aa: CASSSWTGDPRSVPGQYF; CDR3nt: TGTGCCAGCAGTTCTTGGACAGGGGACCCTCGTTCGGTTCCTGGGCAGTACTTC
abundance: -; j_gene: TRBJ1-2; d_gene: -; v_gene: TRBV7-9; CDR3aa: CASSLAIDGYTF; CDR3nt: TGTGCCAGCAGCTTAGCAATCGATGGCTACACCTTC
abundance: -; j_gene: TRBJ1-1; d_gene: -; v_gene: TRBV4-2; CDR3aa: CASSQEWGKTEAFF; CDR3nt: TGTGCCAGCAGCCAAGAATGGGGGAAGACTGAAGCTTTCTTT
abundance: -; j_gene: TRBJ2-5; d_gene: -; v_gene: TRBV11-3; CDR3aa: CASSLDSTGGETQYF; CDR3nt: TGTGCCAGCAGCTTAGATTCGACAGGCGGAGAGACCCAGTACTTC
abundance: -; j_gene: TRBJ1-1; d_gene: TRBD1; v_gene: TRBV6-6; CDR3aa: CASGGSTGRAFF; CDR3nt: TGTGCCAGCGGGGGGTCGACAGGGAGAGCTTTCTTT
abundance: few; j_gene: TRBJ1-2; d_gene: TRBD1; v_gene: TRBV19; CDR3aa: CATTDRDHVHGYTF; CDR3nt: TGTGCCACCACGGACAGGGATCATGTACATGGCTACACCTTC
abundance: -; j_gene: TRBJ1-2; d_gene: -; v_gene: TRBV7-8; CDR3aa: CASSLADSIYGYTF; CDR3nt: TGTGCCAGCAGCTTAGCTGACAGTATCTATGGCTACACCTTC
abundance: -; j_gene: TRBJ2-2; d_gene: TRBD1; v_gene: TRBV9; CDR3aa: CASSAGGNTGELFF; CDR3nt: TGTGCCAGCAGTGCAGGGGGGAACACCGGGGAGCTGTTTTTT
abundance: few; j_gene: TRBJ1-1; d_gene: TRBD1; v_gene: TRBV30; CDR3aa: CAWKGWDREAFF; CDR3nt: TGTGCCTGGAAGGGATGGGACAGGGAAGCTTTCTTT
abundance: once; j_gene: TRBJ1-2; d_gene: -; v_gene: TRBV5-6; CDR3aa: CASIKQRFLYGYTF; CDR3nt: TGTGCCAGCATAAAACAGAGGTTTCTCTATGGCTACACCTTC
abundance: -; j_gene: TRBJ2-7; d_gene: TRBD1; v_gene: TRBV10-2; CDR3aa: CASSERDSSYEQYF; CDR3nt: TGCGCCAGCAGTGAGAGGGACAGCTCCTACGAGCAGTACTTC
abundance: -; j_gene: TRBJ2-7; d_gene: -; v_gene: TRBV30; CDR3aa: CAWSVDGGYEQYF; CDR3nt: TGTGCCTGGAGTGTAGACGGGGGCTACGAGCAGTACTTC
abundance: -; j_gene: TRBJ2-1; d_gene: TRBD2; v_gene: TRBV7-8; CDR3aa: CASSLISGGAYEQFF; CDR3nt: TGTGCCAGCAGCTTAATTAGCGGGGGGGCGTATGAGCAGTTCTTC
abundance: -; j_gene: TRBJ1-5; d_gene: -; v_gene: TRBV15; CDR3aa: CATSFGESNQPQHF; CDR3nt: TGTGCCACCAGCTTCGGTGAGAGCAATCAGCCCCAGCATTTT
abundance: -; j_gene: TRBJ2-3; d_gene: TRBD2; v_gene: TRBV29-1; CDR3aa: CSALRLAGGLGTDTQYF; CDR3nt: TGCAGCGCCTTGAGGCTAGCGGGGGGGTTGGGCACAGATACGCAGTATTTT
abundance: -; j_gene: TRBJ2-3; d_gene: TRBD2; v_gene: TRBV5-1; CDR3aa: CASFGGAGVTDTQYF; CDR3nt: TGCGCCAGCTTCGGAGGAGCGGGGGTGACAGATACGCAGTATTTT
abundance: few; j_gene: TRBJ2-7; d_gene: TRBD2; v_gene: TRBV14; CDR3aa: CASSLRTSGTMVYSYEQYF; CDR3nt: TGTGCCAGCAGCCTCCGGACTAGCGGGACGATGGTATACTCCTACGAGCAGTACTTC
abundance: few; j_gene: TRBJ2-3; d_gene: -; v_gene: TRBV6-4; CDR3aa: CASSPGTSTDTQYF; CDR3nt: TGTGCCAGCAGTCCGGGAACTAGCACAGATACGCAGTATTTT
abundance: once; j_gene: TRBJ2-5; d_gene: -; v_gene: TRBV5-1; CDR3aa: CAVQAGETQYF; CDR3nt: TGCGCCGTACAGGCTGGGGAGACCCAGTACTTC
abundance: -; j_gene: TRBJ1-1; d_gene: -; v_gene: TRBV11-2; CDR3aa: CASSLVGGGLTEAFF; CDR3nt: TGTGCCAGCAGCTTAGTCGGAGGGGGATTAACTGAAGCTTTCTTT
abundance: -; j_gene: TRBJ2-7; d_gene: -; v_gene: TRBV20-1; CDR3aa: CSAFLPAEQYF; CDR3nt: TGCAGTGCTTTCCTGCCGGCCGAGCAGTACTTC
abundance: -; j_gene: TRBJ2-3; d_gene: TRBD2; v_gene: TRBV29-1; CDR3aa: CSVSGRLTDTQYF; CDR3nt: TGCAGCGTAAGCGGGAGGCTCACAGATACGCAGTATTTT
abundance: few; j_gene: TRBJ2-2; d_gene: -; v_gene: TRBV19; CDR3aa: CASTGSYTGELFF; CDR3nt: TGTGCCAGTACGGGCAGTTACACCGGGGAGCTGTTTTTT
abundance: -; j_gene: TRBJ2-1; d_gene: -; v_gene: TRBV9; CDR3aa: CASSGNEQGFHNEQFF; CDR3nt: TGTGCCAGCAGCGGAAACGAACAGGGTTTCCACAATGAGCAGTTCTTC
abundance: once; j_gene: TRBJ2-1; d_gene: -; v_gene: TRBV28; CDR3aa: CASSLVNEQFF; CDR3nt: TGTGCCAGCAGTTTAGTGAATGAGCAGTTCTTC
abundance: -; j_gene: TRBJ1-1; d_gene: -; v_gene: TRBV6-4; CDR3aa: CASSVSTKNTEAFF; CDR3nt: TGTGCCAGCAGTGTTTCTACAAAGAACACTGAAGCTTTCTTT
abundance: -; j_gene: TRBJ2-7; d_gene: -; v_gene: TRBV10-2; CDR3aa: CASSENDGYEQYF; CDR3nt: TGCGCCAGCAGTGAGAACGACGGCTACGAGCAGTACTTC
abundance: -; j_gene: TRBJ2-2; d_gene: TRBD2; v_gene: TRBV14; CDR3aa: CASSQNSGGPGELFF; CDR3nt: TGTGCCAGCAGCCAAAACTCGGGGGGACCCGGGGAGCTGTTTTTT
abundance: -; j_gene: TRBJ2-6; d_gene: TRBD1; v_gene: TRBV14; CDR3aa: CASSARTGIGSGANVLTF; CDR3nt: TGTGCCAGCAGCGCCCGGACAGGGATCGGTTCTGGGGCCAACGTCCTGACTTTC
abundance: -; j_gene: TRBJ1-2; d_gene: -; v_gene: TRBV2; CDR3aa: CASSGNRALGGYTF; CDR3nt: TGTGCCAGCAGTGGGAACAGGGCATTAGGTGGCTACACCTTC
abundance: -; j_gene: TRBJ1-1; d_gene: -; v_gene: TRBV10-2; CDR3aa: CATGRDTEAFF; CDR3nt: TGCGCCACAGGCCGTGACACTGAAGCTTTCTTT
abundance: -; j_gene: TRBJ2-1; d_gene: -; v_gene: TRBV5-1; CDR3aa: CASSLGSLRVDEQFF; CDR3nt: TGCGCCAGCAGCTTGGGGTCACTCCGGGTGGATGAGCAGTTCTTC
abundance: -; j_gene: TRBJ1-2; d_gene: -; v_gene: TRBV7-2; CDR3aa: CASSPSGGALGGYTF; CDR3nt: TGTGCCAGCAGCCCAAGTGGGGGTGCCCTAGGAGGCTACACCTTC
abundance: -; j_gene: TRBJ1-5; d_gene: -; v_gene: TRBV15; CDR3aa: CATSRRRGNQPQHF; CDR3nt: TGTGCCACCAGCAGACGTCGGGGCAATCAGCCCCAGCATTTT
abundance: -; j_gene: TRBJ2-3; d_gene: TRBD2; v_gene: TRBV5-1; CDR3aa: CASSQRTSGGFTDTQYF; CDR3nt: TGCGCCAGCAGCCAGAGGACTAGCGGGGGGTTCACAGATACGCAGTATTTT
abundance: once; j_gene: TRBJ2-3; d_gene: TRBD2; v_gene: TRBV5-1; CDR3aa: CASSPGLAGGTDTQYF; CDR3nt: TGCGCCAGCAGCCCTGGACTAGCGGGAGGTACAGATACGCAGTATTTT
abundance: -; j_gene: TRBJ2-7; d_gene: -; v_gene: TRBV19; CDR3aa: CASSTGDTPYEQYF; CDR3nt: TGTGCCAGTAGTACCGGGGACACCCCCTACGAGCAGTACTTC
abundance: once; j_gene: TRBJ2-2; d_gene: TRBD2; v_gene: TRBV5-1; CDR3aa: CASSPLGGGRALTGELFF; CDR3nt: TGCGCCAGCAGCCCCCTTGGTGGCGGGAGGGCCCTCACCGGGGAGCTGTTTTTT
abundance: -; j_gene: TRBJ2-6; d_gene: -; v_gene: TRBV6-1; CDR3aa: CASSEPNSRPSGANVLTF; CDR3nt: TGTGCCAGCAGTGAACCGAATTCCAGGCCCTCTGGGGCCAACGTCCTGACTTTC
abundance: few; j_gene: TRBJ2-1; d_gene: TRBD2; v_gene: TRBV9; CDR3aa: CASSAGLAGGPNEQFF; CDR3nt: TGTGCCAGCAGCGCGGGACTAGCGGGAGGGCCCAATGAGCAGTTCTTC
abundance: -; j_gene: TRBJ2-7; d_gene: TRBD2; v_gene: TRBV7-2; CDR3aa: CASSFSGASSYEQYF; CDR3nt: TGTGCCAGCAGCTTTAGCGGGGCTTCCTCCTACGAGCAGTACTTC
abundance: -; j_gene: TRBJ1-1; d_gene: -; v_gene: TRBV6-5; CDR3aa: CASSRRLNTEAFF; CDR3nt: TGTGCCAGCAGTAGGCGTTTGAACACTGAAGCTTTCTTT
abundance: -; j_gene: TRBJ1-1; d_gene: -; v_gene: TRBV5-4; CDR3aa: CASSLEGAHPKTEAFF; CDR3nt: TGTGCCAGCAGCTTGGAAGGGGCCCACCCGAAGACTGAAGCTTTCTTT
abundance: -; j_gene: TRBJ2-7; d_gene: -; v_gene: TRBV5-6; CDR3aa: CASSPWGTYSYEQYF; CDR3nt: TGTGCCAGCAGCCCCTGGGGGACCTACTCCTACGAGCAGTACTTC
abundance: few; j_gene: TRBJ2-3; d_gene: -; v_gene: TRBV28; CDR3aa: CASSPRDTSPTDTQYF; CDR3nt: TGTGCCAGCAGTCCCCGGGACACGTCGCCTACAGATACGCAGTATTTT
abundance: -; j_gene: TRBJ1-5; d_gene: -; v_gene: TRBV6-1; CDR3aa: CASNPASGGYQPQHF; CDR3nt: TGTGCCAGCAACCCGGCTTCGGGGGGTTATCAGCCCCAGCATTTT